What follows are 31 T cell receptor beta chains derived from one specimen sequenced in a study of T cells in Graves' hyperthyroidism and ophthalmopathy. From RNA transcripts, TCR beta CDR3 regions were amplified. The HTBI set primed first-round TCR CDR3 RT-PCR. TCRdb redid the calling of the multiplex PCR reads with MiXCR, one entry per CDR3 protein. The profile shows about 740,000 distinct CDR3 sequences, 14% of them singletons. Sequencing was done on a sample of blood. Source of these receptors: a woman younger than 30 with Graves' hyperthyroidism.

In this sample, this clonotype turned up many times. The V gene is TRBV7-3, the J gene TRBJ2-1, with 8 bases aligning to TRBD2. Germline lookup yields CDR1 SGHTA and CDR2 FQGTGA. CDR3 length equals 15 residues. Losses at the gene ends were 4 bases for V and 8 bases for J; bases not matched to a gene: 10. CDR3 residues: CASSYSSGLAHEQFF. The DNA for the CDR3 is TGTGCCAGCAGCTATTCCAGCGGACTAGCCCATGAGCAGTTCTTC.

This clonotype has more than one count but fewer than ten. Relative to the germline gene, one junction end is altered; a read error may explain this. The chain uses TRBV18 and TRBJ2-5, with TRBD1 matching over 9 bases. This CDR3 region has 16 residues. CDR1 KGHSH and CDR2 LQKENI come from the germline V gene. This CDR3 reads CASSPRTGDDQETRYF. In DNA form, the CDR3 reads TGTGCCAGCTCACCACGGACAGGGGACGACCAAGAGACCCGGTACTTC.

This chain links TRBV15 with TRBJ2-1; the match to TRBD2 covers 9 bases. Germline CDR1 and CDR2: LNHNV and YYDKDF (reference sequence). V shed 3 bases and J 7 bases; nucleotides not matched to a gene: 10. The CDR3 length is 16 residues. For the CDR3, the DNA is TGTGCCACCAGCAGGTCGAAGGCGGGGGGGCTGAATGAGCAGTTCTTC. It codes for CATSRSKAGGLNEQFF.

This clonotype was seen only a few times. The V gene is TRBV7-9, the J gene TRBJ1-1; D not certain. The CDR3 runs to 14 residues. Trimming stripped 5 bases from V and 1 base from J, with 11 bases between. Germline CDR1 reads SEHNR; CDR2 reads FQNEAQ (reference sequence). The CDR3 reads CASSPWARNTEAFF. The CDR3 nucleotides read TGTGCCAGCAGCCCATGGGCCAGGAACACTGAAGCTTTCTTT.

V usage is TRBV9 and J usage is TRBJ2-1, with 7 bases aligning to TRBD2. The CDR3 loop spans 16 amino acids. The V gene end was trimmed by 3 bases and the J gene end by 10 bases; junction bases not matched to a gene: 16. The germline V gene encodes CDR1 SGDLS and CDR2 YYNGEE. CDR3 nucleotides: TGTGCCAGCAGCGCGGTGGGCCTAGCGGCCCCCGGAGAGCAGTTCTTC. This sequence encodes CASSAVGLAAPGEQFF.

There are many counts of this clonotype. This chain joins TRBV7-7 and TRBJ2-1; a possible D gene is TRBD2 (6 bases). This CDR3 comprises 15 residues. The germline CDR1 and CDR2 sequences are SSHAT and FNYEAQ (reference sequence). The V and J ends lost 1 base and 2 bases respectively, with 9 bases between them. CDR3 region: CASSLGAGTYNEQFF. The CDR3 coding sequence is TGTGCCAGCAGCTTAGGGGCGGGAACCTACAATGAGCAGTTCTTC. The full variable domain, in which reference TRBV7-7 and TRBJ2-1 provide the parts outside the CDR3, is GAGVSQSPRYKVTKRGQDVTLRCDPISSHATLYWYQQALGQGPEFLTYFNYEAQPDKSGLPSDRFSAERPEGSISTLTIQRTEQRDSAMYRCASSLGAGTYNEQFFGPGTRLTVL.

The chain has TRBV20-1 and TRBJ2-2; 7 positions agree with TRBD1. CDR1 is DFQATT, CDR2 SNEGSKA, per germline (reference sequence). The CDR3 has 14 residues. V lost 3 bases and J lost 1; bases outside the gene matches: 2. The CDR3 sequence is CSARTGKNTGELFF. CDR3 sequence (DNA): TGCAGTGCTAGGACAGGGAAGAACACCGGGGAGCTGTTTTTT.

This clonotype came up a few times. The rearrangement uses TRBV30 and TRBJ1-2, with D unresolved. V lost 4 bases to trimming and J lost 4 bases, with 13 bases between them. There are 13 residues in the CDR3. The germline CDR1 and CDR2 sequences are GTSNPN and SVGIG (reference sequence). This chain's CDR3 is CAWTRSPGYGYTF. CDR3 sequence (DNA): TGTGCCTGGACCAGATCCCCTGGCTATGGCTACACCTTC.

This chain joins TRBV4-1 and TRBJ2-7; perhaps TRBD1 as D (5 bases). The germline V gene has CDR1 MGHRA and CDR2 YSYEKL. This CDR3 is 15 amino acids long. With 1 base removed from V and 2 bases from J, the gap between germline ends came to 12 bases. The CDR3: CASSQAPTETYEQYF. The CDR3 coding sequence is TGCGCCAGCAGCCAAGCCCCGACAGAGACCTACGAGCAGTACTTC.

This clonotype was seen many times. The CDR3 sequence: CASSQDGGLAGPYNEQFF. The CDR3, as DNA: TGCGCCAGCAGCCAAGATGGTGGACTAGCGGGGCCCTACAATGAGCAGTTCTTC. The chain joins TRBV4-3 to TRBJ2-1; 12 bases line up with TRBD2. The ends lost 0 bases at V and 2 bases at J; junction bases unmatched: 5. The CDR3 is 18 amino acids. The germline gives CDR1 LGHNA, CDR2 YSLEER.

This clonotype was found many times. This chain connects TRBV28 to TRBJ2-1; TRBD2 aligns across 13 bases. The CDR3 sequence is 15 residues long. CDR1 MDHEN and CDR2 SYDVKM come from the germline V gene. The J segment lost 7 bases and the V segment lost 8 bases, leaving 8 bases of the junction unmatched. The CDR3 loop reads CASAILAGGPNEQFF. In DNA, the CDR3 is TGTGCCAGCGCCATACTAGCGGGAGGGCCAAATGAGCAGTTCTTC.

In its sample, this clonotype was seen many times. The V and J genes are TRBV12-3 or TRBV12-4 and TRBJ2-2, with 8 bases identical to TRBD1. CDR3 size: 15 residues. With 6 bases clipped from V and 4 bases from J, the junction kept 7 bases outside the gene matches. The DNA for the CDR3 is TGTGCCAGCAGAGATCGGACAGGGCGCACCGGGGAGCTGTTTTTT. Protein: CASRDRTGRTGELFF.

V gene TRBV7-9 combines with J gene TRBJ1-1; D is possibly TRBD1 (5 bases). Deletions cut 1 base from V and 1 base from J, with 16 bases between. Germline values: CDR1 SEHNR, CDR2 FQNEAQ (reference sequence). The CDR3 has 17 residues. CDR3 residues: CASSLGSSAGKNTEAFF. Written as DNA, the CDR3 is TGTGCCAGCAGCTTAGGCAGTTCGGCAGGGAAGAACACTGAAGCTTTCTTT. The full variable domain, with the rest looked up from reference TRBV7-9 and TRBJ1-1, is DTGVSQNPRHKITKRGQNVTFRCDPISEHNRLYWYRQTLGQGPEFLTYFQNEAQLEKSRLLSDRFSAERPKGSFSTLEIQRTEQGDSAMYLCASSLGSSAGKNTEAFFGQGTRLTVV.

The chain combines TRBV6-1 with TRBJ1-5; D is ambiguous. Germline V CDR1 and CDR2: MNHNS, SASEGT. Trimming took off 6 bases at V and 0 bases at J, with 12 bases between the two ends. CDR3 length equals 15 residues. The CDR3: CASRPREYSNQPQHF. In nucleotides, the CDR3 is TGTGCCAGCAGACCCCGGGAGTATAGCAATCAGCCCCAGCATTTT.

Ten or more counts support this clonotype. CDR3 sequence reads: CATSDLGGSDTQYF. The CDR3 coding sequence is TGTGCCACCAGTGATTTGGGCGGGAGTGATACGCAGTATTTT. This chain joins TRBV24-1 and TRBJ2-3; 7 bases line up with TRBD2. V lost 0 bases to trimming and J lost 6 bases; unmatched junction nucleotides: 2. Germline-derived CDR1 and CDR2 are KGHDR and SFDVKD. CDR3 size: 14 residues.

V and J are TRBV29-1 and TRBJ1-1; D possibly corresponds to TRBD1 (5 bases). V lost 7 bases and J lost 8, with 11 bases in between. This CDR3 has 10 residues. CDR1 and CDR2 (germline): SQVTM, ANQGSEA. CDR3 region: CSARGQEAFF. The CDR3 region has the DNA TGCAGCGCCCGGGGCCAGGAAGCTTTCTTT.

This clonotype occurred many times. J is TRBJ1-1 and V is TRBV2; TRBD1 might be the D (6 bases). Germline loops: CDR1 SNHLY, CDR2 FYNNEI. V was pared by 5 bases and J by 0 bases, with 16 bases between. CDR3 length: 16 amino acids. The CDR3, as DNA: TGTGCCAGCAGTTTCACAGGGTTCGGAGTGAACACTGAAGCTTTCTTT. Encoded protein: CASSFTGFGVNTEAFF.

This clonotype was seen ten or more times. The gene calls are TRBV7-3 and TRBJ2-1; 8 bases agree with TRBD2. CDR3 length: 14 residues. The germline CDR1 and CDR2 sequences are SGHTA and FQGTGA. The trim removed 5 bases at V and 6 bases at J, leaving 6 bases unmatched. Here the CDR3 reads CASSQRAGGNEQFF. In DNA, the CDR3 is TGTGCCAGCAGCCAAAGGGCGGGGGGCAATGAGCAGTTCTTC.

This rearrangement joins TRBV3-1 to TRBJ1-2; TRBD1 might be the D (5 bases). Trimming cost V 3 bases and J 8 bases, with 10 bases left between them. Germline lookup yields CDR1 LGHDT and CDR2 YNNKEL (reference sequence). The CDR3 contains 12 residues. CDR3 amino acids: CASSHGGIGYTF. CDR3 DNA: TGTGCCAGCAGCCACGGGGGGATCGGCTACACCTTC.

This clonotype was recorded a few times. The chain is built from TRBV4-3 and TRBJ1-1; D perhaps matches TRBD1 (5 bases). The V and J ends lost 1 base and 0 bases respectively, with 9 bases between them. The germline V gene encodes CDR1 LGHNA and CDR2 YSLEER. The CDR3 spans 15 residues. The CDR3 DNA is TGCGCCAGCAGCCAAGGACAGTATTTGAACACTGAAGCTTTCTTT. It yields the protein CASSQGQYLNTEAFF.

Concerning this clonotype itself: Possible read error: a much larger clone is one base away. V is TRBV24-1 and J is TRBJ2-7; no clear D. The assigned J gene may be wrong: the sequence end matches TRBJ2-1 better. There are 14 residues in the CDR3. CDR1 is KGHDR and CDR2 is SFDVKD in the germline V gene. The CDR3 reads CATSDSAYSYEQFF. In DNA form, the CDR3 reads TGTGCCACCAGTGATTCAGCCTACTCCTACGAGCAGTTCTTC.

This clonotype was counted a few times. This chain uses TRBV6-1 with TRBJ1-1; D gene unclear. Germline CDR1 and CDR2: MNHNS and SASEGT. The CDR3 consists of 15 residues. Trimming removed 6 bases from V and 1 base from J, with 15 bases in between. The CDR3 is CASRPRRRWNTEAFF. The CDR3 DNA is TGTGCCAGCAGGCCTCGAAGACGGTGGAACACTGAAGCTTTCTTT.

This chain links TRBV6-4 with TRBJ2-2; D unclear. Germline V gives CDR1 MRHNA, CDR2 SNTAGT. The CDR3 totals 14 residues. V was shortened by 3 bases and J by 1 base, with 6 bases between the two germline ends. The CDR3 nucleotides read TGTGCCAGCAGTGATTTCGAGAACACCGGGGAGCTGTTTTTT. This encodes CASSDFENTGELFF.

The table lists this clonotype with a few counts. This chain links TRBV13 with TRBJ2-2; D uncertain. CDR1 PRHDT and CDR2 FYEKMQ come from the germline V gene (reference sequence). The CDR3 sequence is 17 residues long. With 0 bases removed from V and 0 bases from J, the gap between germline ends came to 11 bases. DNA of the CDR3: TGTGCCAGCAGCTTAGGTCTGGCAGGATCGAACACCGGGGAGCTGTTTTTT. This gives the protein CASSLGLAGSNTGELFF.

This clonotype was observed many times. The CDR3 bases are TGTGCCAGCAGCTTAGGTCGGGAAGGGAACATTCAGTACTTC. The encoded protein is CASSLGREGNIQYF. The chain carries TRBV7-9 and TRBJ2-4, with a possible D match to TRBD2 (5 bases). The CDR3 extends over 14 amino acids. Trimming shortened V by 1 base and J by 7 bases, and 11 bases separated the two germline ends. From germline, CDR1 is SEHNR and CDR2 FQNEAQ (reference sequence).

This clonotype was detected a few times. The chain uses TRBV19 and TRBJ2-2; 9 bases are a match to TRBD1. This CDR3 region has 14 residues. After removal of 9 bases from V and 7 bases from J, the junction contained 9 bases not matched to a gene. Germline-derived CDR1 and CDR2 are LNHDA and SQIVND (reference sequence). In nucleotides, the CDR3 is TGTGCCAGCCTGAAACAGGGGGCCGACGGGGAGCTGTTTTTT. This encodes CASLKQGADGELFF.

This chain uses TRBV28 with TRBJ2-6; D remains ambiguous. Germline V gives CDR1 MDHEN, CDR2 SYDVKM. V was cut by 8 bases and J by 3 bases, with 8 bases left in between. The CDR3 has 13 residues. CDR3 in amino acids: CASVLGGANVLTF. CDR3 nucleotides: TGTGCCAGCGTCCTCGGTGGGGCCAACGTCCTGACTTTC. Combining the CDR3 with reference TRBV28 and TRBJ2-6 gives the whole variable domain DVKVTQSSRYLVKRTGEKVFLECVQDMDHENMFWYRQDPGLGLRLIYFSYDVKMKEKGDIPEGYSVSREKKERFSLILESASTNQTSMYLCASVLGGANVLTFGAGSRLTVL.

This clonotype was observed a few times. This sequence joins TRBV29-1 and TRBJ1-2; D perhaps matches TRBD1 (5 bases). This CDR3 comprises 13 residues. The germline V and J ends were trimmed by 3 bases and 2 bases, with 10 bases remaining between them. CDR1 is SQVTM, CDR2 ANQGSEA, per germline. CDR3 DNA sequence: TGCAGCGTTGAGGGACTAACAAACTATGGCTACACCTTC. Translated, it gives CSVEGLTNYGYTF.

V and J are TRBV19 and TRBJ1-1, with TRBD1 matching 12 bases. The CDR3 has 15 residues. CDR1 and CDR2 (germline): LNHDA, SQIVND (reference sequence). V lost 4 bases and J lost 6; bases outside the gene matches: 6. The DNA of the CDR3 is TGTGCCAGTAGTACTCCGGGACAGGGGGCGTCTGAAGCTTTCTTT. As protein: CASSTPGQGASEAFF.

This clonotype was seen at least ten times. CDR3 amino acids: CASSQTGSSGEAFF. The CDR3 bases are TGTGCCAGCTCACAAACAGGGTCCAGCGGTGAAGCTTTCTTT. The chain has TRBV18 and TRBJ1-1; possibly TRBD1 for D (6 bases). Deletions cut 4 bases from V and 7 bases from J, with 16 bases between. Germline CDR1 reads KGHSH; CDR2 reads LQKENI. The CDR3 covers 14 residues. Based on the CDR3 plus reference TRBV18 and TRBJ1-1, the full variable domain is NAGVMQNPRHLVRRRGQEARLRCSPMKGHSHVYWYRQLPEEGLKFMVYLQKENIIDESGMPKERFSAEFPKEGPSILRIQQVVRGDSAAYFCASSQTGSSGEAFFGQGTRLTVV.

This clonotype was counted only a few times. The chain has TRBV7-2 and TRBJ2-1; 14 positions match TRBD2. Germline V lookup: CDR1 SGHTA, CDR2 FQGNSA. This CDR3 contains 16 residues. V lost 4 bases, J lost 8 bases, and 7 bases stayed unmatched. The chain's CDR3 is CASSWGLAGVEDEQFF. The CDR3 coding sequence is TGTGCCAGCAGCTGGGGACTAGCGGGAGTCGAGGATGAGCAGTTCTTC.